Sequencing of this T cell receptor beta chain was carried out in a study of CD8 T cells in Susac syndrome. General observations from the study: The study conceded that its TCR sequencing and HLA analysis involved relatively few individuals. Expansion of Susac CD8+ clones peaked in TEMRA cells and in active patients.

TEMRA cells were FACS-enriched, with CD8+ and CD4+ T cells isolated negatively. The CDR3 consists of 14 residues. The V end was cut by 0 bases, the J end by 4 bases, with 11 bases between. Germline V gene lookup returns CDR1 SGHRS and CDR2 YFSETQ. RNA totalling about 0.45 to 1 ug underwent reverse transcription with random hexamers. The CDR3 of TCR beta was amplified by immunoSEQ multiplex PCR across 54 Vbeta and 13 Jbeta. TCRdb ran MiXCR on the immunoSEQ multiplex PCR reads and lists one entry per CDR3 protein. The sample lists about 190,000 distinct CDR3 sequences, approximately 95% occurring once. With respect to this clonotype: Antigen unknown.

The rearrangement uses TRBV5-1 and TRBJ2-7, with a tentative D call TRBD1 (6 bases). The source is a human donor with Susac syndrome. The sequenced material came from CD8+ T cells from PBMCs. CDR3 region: CASSLEQGRYEQYF. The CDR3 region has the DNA TGCGCCAGCAGCTTGGAACAGGGCAGGTACGAGCAGTACTTC.